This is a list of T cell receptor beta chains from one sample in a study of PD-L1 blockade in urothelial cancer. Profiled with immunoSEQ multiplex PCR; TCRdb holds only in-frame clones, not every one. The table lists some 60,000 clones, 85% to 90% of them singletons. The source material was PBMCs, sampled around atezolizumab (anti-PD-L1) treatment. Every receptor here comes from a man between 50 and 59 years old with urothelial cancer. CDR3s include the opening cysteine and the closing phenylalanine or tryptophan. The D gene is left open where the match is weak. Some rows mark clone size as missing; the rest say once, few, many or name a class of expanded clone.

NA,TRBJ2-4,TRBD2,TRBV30,TGTGCCTTGACTAGCGGGAGGGTTCGTGGCAAAAACATTCAGTACTTC,CALTSGRVRGKNIQYF
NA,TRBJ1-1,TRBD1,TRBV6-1,TGTGCCAGCAGTGAGATGGGGACAGGGTCCGTATGGGACACTGAAGCTTTCTTT,CASSEMGTGSVWDTEAFF
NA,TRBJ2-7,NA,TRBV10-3,TGTGCCATCAGTGGGGGGCAGGGGTGGGAGCAGTACTTC,CAISGGQGWEQYF
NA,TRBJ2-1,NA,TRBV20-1,TGCAGTGCTTATGCCGAGAATGAGCAGTTCTTC,CSAYAENEQFF
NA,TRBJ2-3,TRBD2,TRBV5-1,TGCGCCAGCAGCTTGGGGGGAGGGTTCACAGATACGCAGTATTTT,CASSLGGGFTDTQYF
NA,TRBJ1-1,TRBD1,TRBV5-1,TGCGCCAGCAGCCCCTCCCCGACAGGGACGAACACTGAAGCTTTCTTT,CASSPSPTGTNTEAFF
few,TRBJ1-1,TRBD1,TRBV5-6,TGTGCCAGCAGATCGGACAGGGGGACTGAAGCTTTCTTT,CASRSDRGTEAFF
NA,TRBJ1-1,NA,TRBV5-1,TGCGCCAGCAGTTCCGACGGACAGAACACTGAAGCTTTCTTT,CASSSDGQNTEAFF
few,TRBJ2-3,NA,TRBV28,TGTGCCACCAAGAGTGTAGATACGCAGTATTTT,CATKSVDTQYF
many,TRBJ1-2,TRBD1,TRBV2,TGTGCCAGCAGTGGACAGGGTCGGTTCTATGGCTACACCTTC,CASSGQGRFYGYTF
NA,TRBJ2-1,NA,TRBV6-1,TGTGCCAGCAGTGAATACCCCCAACTGGGAGGGCAGTTCTTC,CASSEYPQLGGQFF
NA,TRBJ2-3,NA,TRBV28,TGTGCCAGCAGTTCCCTGACAGGCACAGATACGCAGTATTTT,CASSSLTGTDTQYF
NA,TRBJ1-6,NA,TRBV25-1,TGTGCCAGCAGTGAACGAGGCTTTGATTCACCCCTCCACTTT,CASSERGFDSPLHF
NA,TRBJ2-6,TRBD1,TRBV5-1,TGCGCCAGCAGATATCGGACAGGGGGCTTATTCTCTGGGGCCAACGTCCTGACTTTC,CASRYRTGGLFSGANVLTF
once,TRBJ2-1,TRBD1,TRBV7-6,TGTGCCAGCAGCACGGGACAGGGGCGGTTGAATGAGCAGTTCTTC,CASSTGQGRLNEQFF
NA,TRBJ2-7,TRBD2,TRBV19,TGTGCCAGTAGTATAGGAGCTACCCGACTAGCGGCGTACGAGCAGTACTTC,CASSIGATRLAAYEQYF
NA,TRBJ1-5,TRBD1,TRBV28,TGTGCCAGCAGTTTGACCATTCGGACAGGGTGGAATCAGCCCCAGCATTTT,CASSLTIRTGWNQPQHF
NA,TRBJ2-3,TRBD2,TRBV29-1,TGCAGCGTAAGGACTAGCGGGAGCACAGATACGCAGTATTTT,CSVRTSGSTDTQYF
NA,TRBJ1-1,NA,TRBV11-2,TGTGCCAGCAGCTTAGGTTGGGGGAGGGGGAACACTGAAGCTTTCTTT,CASSLGWGRGNTEAFF
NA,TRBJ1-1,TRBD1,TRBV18,TGTGCCAGCTCACCGCTCAGACAGGGCCCAGGGGTGAACACTGAAGCTTTCTTT,CASSPLRQGPGVNTEAFF
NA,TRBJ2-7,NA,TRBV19,TGTGCCAGTAGTATAGTCATCTCCTACGAGCAGTACTTC,CASSIVISYEQYF
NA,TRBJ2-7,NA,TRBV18,TGTGCCAGCTCACAAGCCGACGGGAGCGCCTACGAGCAGTACTTC,CASSQADGSAYEQYF
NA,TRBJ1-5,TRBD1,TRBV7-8,TGTGCCAGCAGCCTGCTTGGGACAGGCAATCAGCCCCAGCATTTT,CASSLLGTGNQPQHF